This T cell receptor beta chain stems from a study of T cells after yellow fever vaccination. The study, taken as a whole, reports: Peaking on day 5 versus 15, the secondary response was faster but weaker. Across the CD4 and CD8 compartments, a small share of clonotypes was present in both.

5'RACE template switching produced TCR cDNA carrying a universal primer site and UMIs. One entry per CDR3 protein results from TCRdb running MiXCR on the 5' RACE reads. The sample contains 200,000 to 300,000 distinct CDR3 sequences, approximately 12% of which appear only once. Note on this clonotype: Its antigen is still unknown.

This clonotype was obtained from a man aged 25-45 years who received the YFV17D yellow fever vaccine. Sequencing used CD4+ T cells sorted from PBMCs, obtained 45 days after the yellow fever booster vaccination.

As DNA, the CDR3 is TGTGCCACCAGTGAACCTTACAATGAGCAGTTCTTC. Translated, it gives CATSEPYNEQFF. The chain is built from TRBV24-1 and TRBJ2-1; D is unclear. Trimming took 4 bases from V and 4 from J, leaving 4 bases between them. CDR3 length: 12 amino acids. CDR1 and CDR2 from the germline V gene are KGHDR and SFDVKD.